The 24 T cell receptor beta chains below were found in one sample sequenced in a study. Each CDR3 protein gets one entry after TCRdb re-called the 5' RACE reads with MiXCR. The repertoire holds 46,000 or so distinct CDR3 sequences, with 22% as singletons. Tregs were sorted as CD4+CD25+CD127-/low cells. The sample taken for sequencing was Tregs sorted from a lymph node. The origin of the receptors is a female donor with breast cancer.

This clonotype was detected only a few times. The chain carries TRBV20-1 and TRBJ2-7; perhaps TRBD2 as D (6 bases). Germline V gives CDR1 DFQATT, CDR2 SNEGSKA (reference sequence). The length of the CDR3 is 17 residues. Trimming took off 0 bases at V and 1 base at J, with 19 bases between the two ends. DNA of the CDR3: TGCAGTGCTAGAGATTCCCTTCGGGCGGGATCTTCCTACGAGCAGTACTTC. It is translated as CSARDSLRAGSSYEQYF.

In its sample, this clonotype was seen a few times. The rearrangement uses TRBV5-1 and TRBJ2-1; D is perhaps TRBD1 or TRBD2 (6 bases each). Deletions cut 0 bases from V and 9 bases from J, with 13 bases between. CDR1 and CDR2 (germline): SGHRS, YFSETQ. The CDR3 runs 14 residues. The CDR3 sequence is CASSLAEEGGEQFF. CDR3 bases: TGCGCCAGCAGCTTGGCCGAGGAGGGGGGTGAGCAGTTCTTC.

This clonotype has ten or more counts. The chain employs TRBV12-3 or TRBV12-4 and TRBJ2-5, with 8 bases that match TRBD2. The CDR3 totals 16 residues. V dropped 3 bases and J dropped 1; count of bases not matched to a gene: 7. The CDR3 region is CASSFVAGPPQETQYF. The CDR3 bases are TGTGCCAGCAGTTTCGTAGCGGGACCGCCCCAAGAGACCCAGTACTTC.

In this sample, this clonotype turned up a few times. With a much larger clone just one base away, this may be a read error. V and J are TRBV20-1 and TRBJ2-3; possible D gene TRBD2, 6 bases. CDR3 size: 14 residues. The germline CDR1 and CDR2 sequences are DFQATT and SNEGSKA (reference sequence). DNA of the CDR3: TGCGGTGCTAGAGCGGGTCCTAGCACAGATACGCAGTATTTT. It specifies CGARAGPSTDTQYF.

The J gene is TRBJ2-2, the V gene TRBV3-1; the match to TRBD1 covers 7 bases. Unmatched junction bases numbered 6, after V lost 7 bases and J lost 4 bases. Germline-derived CDR1 and CDR2 are LGHDT and YNNKEL (reference sequence). The CDR3 has 14 amino acids. CDR3 bases: TGTGCCAGCACCGACAGGGAAGGCACCGGGGAGCTGTTTTTT. Encoded protein: CASTDREGTGELFF. Full variable domain (remainder filled in from reference TRBV3-1 and TRBJ2-2): DTAVSQTPKYLVTQMGNDKSIKCEQNLGHDTMYWYKQDSKKFLKIMFSYNNKELIINETVPNRFSPKSPDKAHLNLHINSLELGDSAVYFCASTDREGTGELFFGEGSRLTVL.

In regard to this clonotype: A much larger clone differs by one base, so this may be a read error. V and J are TRBV9 and TRBJ2-7, with D possibly being TRBD2 (6 bases). V was clipped by 4 bases and J by 6 bases, with 17 bases between them. The CDR3 totals 14 residues. The germline CDR1 and CDR2 sequences are SGDLS and YYNGEE. CDR3: CASSLSGGKSEQYF. CDR3 in DNA: TGTGCCAGCAGCCTAAGTGGCGGGAAGAGCGAGCAGTACTTC.

This clonotype was seen more than once but under ten times. V and J are TRBV6-5 and TRBJ2-7; 9 nucleotides match TRBD2. With V trimmed by 5 bases and J by 5 bases, 13 bases remained unmatched. Germline lookup yields CDR1 MNHEY and CDR2 SVGAGI. The CDR3 consists of 16 residues. CDR3 amino acids: CASSRSIAGVTDEQYF. Here the CDR3 DNA reads TGTGCCAGCAGTCGGTCAATAGCGGGAGTGACCGACGAGCAGTACTTC.

This chain uses TRBV12-3 or TRBV12-4 with TRBJ1-2; D not certain. Between the trimmed V and J ends, which lost 6 bases and 5 bases, there was a span of 13 bases. This CDR3 region has 13 residues. The CDR3 region has the DNA TGTGCCAGCAGGGACGATGAGGGATATGGCTACACCTTC. Protein product: CASRDDEGYGYTF.

This chain uses TRBV5-1 with TRBJ1-2; tentative D call: TRBD1 (6 bases). CDR1 is SGHRS, CDR2 YFSETQ, per germline. Trimming removed 0 bases from V and 4 bases from J, with 10 bases in between. This CDR3 has 14 amino acids. The DNA of the CDR3 is TGCGCCAGCAGCTTGGCAGGGGTTGGCTATGGCTACACCTTC. It encodes CASSLAGVGYGYTF. Based on the CDR3 plus reference TRBV5-1 and TRBJ1-2, the full variable domain is KAGVTQTPRYLIKTRGQQVTLSCSPISGHRSVSWYQQTPGQGLQFLFEYFSETQRNKGNFPGRFSGRQFSNSRSEMNVSTLELGDSALYLCASSLAGVGYGYTFGSGTRLTVV.

The chain is built from TRBV4-1 and TRBJ1-5; TRBD1 might be the D (5 bases). The CDR3 extends over 14 amino acids. The germline gives CDR1 MGHRA, CDR2 YSYEKL. V lost 0 bases and J 9 bases, leaving 12 bases between the germline ends. The CDR3 spells CASSQDGGELPQHF. CDR3 DNA sequence: TGCGCCAGCAGCCAAGACGGGGGGGAACTGCCCCAGCATTTT.

For this clonotype: A much larger clonotype is one base distant, so this may be a read error. The chain has TRBV28 and TRBJ2-7; D perhaps matches TRBD2 (6 bases). V was cut by 6 bases and J by 2 bases, with 17 bases left in between. The CDR3 is 15 residues long. Germline CDR1 is MDHEN and CDR2 is SYDVKM. The CDR3 sequence is CASRLGGGCTYEQYF. The CDR3 bases are TGTGCCAGCAGGCTGGGGGGAGGCTGTACCTACGAGCAGTACTTC.

A few counts support this clonotype. The V gene is TRBV29-1, the J gene TRBJ1-1, with D possibly matching TRBD1 (5 bases). The CDR3 covers 12 residues. Germline CDR1 reads SQVTM; CDR2 reads ANQGSEA. Trimming took off 1 base at V and 10 bases at J, with 13 bases between the two ends. In nucleotides, the CDR3 is TGCAGCGTTGAAGGGGGCCACATTGGAGCTTTCTTT. Translating it yields CSVEGGHIGAFF. The variable domain in full, completed from reference TRBV29-1 and TRBJ1-1, reads SAVISQKPSRDICQRGTSLTIQCQVDSQVTMMFWYRQQPGQSLTLIATANQGSEATYESGFVIDKFPISRPNLTFSTLTVSNMSPEDSSIYLCSVEGGHIGAFFGQGTRLTVV.

This clonotype has at least ten counts. This chain connects TRBV5-1 to TRBJ2-3, with 9 positions matching TRBD2. Germline V gene lookup returns CDR1 SGHRS and CDR2 YFSETQ. V lost 5 bases to trimming and J lost 5 bases; unmatched junction nucleotides: 0. The CDR3 length is 12 residues. The CDR3 loop is CASRREGDTQYF. In nucleotides, the CDR3 is TGCGCCAGCAGGCGGGAGGGAGATACGCAGTATTTT.

This clonotype was counted ten times or more. The chain joins TRBV27 to TRBJ2-1; D remains ambiguous. The CDR3 has 14 residues. Germline values: CDR1 MNHEY, CDR2 SMNVEV (reference sequence). Trimming took off 5 bases at V and 6 bases at J, with 14 bases between the two ends. The CDR3 sequence: CASSPPKWANEQFF. The CDR3 DNA sequence: TGTGCCAGCAGTCCCCCTAAGTGGGCCAATGAGCAGTTCTTC.

This clonotype was counted only a few times. The chain couples TRBV24-1 to TRBJ2-1; the D gene is possibly TRBD2 (5 bases). Germline CDR1 reads KGHDR; CDR2 reads SFDVKD. The CDR3 is made up of 15 amino acids. Trimming left V 3 bases short and J 6 bases short, with 14 bases between. The CDR3 protein is CATSDGPWLANEQFF. CDR3 nucleotide sequence: TGTGCCACCAGTGATGGCCCATGGCTAGCCAATGAGCAGTTCTTC.

This clonotype was detected only once. The DNA of the CDR3 is TGCAGCGTTTCAAGCGGGGAAACCTACGAGCAGTACTTC. Translated: CSVSSGETYEQYF. The rearrangement uses TRBV29-1 and TRBJ2-7, with 7 bases fitting TRBD2. CDR1 SQVTM and CDR2 ANQGSEA come from the germline V gene. This CDR3 is 13 amino acids long. J gave up 2 bases and V 5 bases, and 6 bases lay outside the gene matches.

This clonotype was observed many times. The chain links TRBV5-1 to TRBJ2-2; TRBD1 agrees at 9 bases. V was pared by 5 bases and J by 5 bases, with 7 bases of the junction left unmatched. In germline, CDR1 is SGHRS, CDR2 YFSETQ. This CDR3 spans 15 amino acids. CDR3 residues: CASRPGQGWTGELFF. CDR3 bases: TGCGCCAGCAGGCCGGGACAGGGTTGGACCGGGGAGCTGTTTTTT.

This clonotype was seen repeatedly, ten times or more. The V and J genes are TRBV6-5 and TRBJ1-2; 9 positions match TRBD1. Germline trimming cut 6 bases from V and 6 bases from J; bases unmatched to any gene: 5. This CDR3 comprises 13 residues. Germline V gives CDR1 MNHEY, CDR2 SVGAGI. CDR3 protein: CASRGQGSDGYTF. The CDR3 region has the DNA TGTGCCAGCAGAGGACAGGGGTCGGATGGCTACACCTTC.

In its sample, this clonotype was seen many times. This chain joins TRBV5-1 and TRBJ2-3; no reliable D call. V shed 3 bases and J shed 3 bases, with 8 bases lying between them. Germline lookup yields CDR1 SGHRS and CDR2 YFSETQ. The CDR3 sequence is 13 residues long. The chain's CDR3 is CASSYDPTDTQYF. The CDR3 nucleotides are TGCGCCAGCAGCTATGACCCGACAGATACGCAGTATTTT.

A few counts support this clonotype. The chain combines TRBV5-1 with TRBJ2-6, with 7 bases aligning to TRBD1. Germline assignment: CDR1 SGHRS and CDR2 YFSETQ. This CDR3 spans 17 amino acids. Unmatched junction bases numbered 7, after V lost 4 bases and J lost 0 bases. DNA of the CDR3: TGCGCCAGCAGCACCCGACAGGGCCCCTCTGGGGCCAACGTCCTGACTTTC. Protein sequence: CASSTRQGPSGANVLTF.

This clonotype occurred many times. The rearrangement links TRBV5-1 to TRBJ2-7; D is perhaps TRBD1 (6 bases). Germline V gene lookup returns CDR1 SGHRS and CDR2 YFSETQ. The CDR3 extends over 14 amino acids. Trimming pared 4 bases from V and 0 bases from J, leaving 11 bases between. CDR3 sequence (DNA): TGCGCCAGCAGCCCAGGGACATCCTCCTACGAGCAGTACTTC. Its translation: CASSPGTSSYEQYF. The full variable domain, its missing parts supplied by reference TRBV5-1 and TRBJ2-7, is KAGVTQTPRYLIKTRGQQVTLSCSPISGHRSVSWYQQTPGQGLQFLFEYFSETQRNKGNFPGRFSGRQFSNSRSEMNVSTLELGDSALYLCASSPGTSSYEQYFGPGTRLTVT.

The V call is TRBV7-3, the J call TRBJ2-7; no reliable D call. V was clipped by 1 base and J by 5 bases, with 9 bases between them. CDR3 size: 13 residues. CDR1 and CDR2 (germline): SGHTA, FQGTGA. CDR3 protein: CASSLRGGDEQYF. In DNA form, the CDR3 reads TGTGCCAGCAGCTTAAGAGGCGGAGACGAGCAGTACTTC.

This clonotype was seen ten or more times. The chain has TRBV6-5 and TRBJ1-2; D remains ambiguous. Germline CDR1 and CDR2: MNHEY and SVGAGI. The CDR3 length is 13 residues. V was pared by 10 bases and J by 4 bases, with 16 bases between. The CDR3 spells CATTSLRAYGYTF. In DNA, the CDR3 is TGTGCCACTACAAGCCTTCGGGCCTATGGCTACACCTTC.

V and J are TRBV5-6 and TRBJ2-7, with D perhaps TRBD2 (6 bases). The CDR3 has 13 amino acids. Germline lookup yields CDR1 SGHDT and CDR2 YYEEEE. V dropped 4 bases and J dropped 6 bases, with 14 bases sitting between them. The CDR3 DNA reads TGTGCCAGCAGCACATTGGGGGACTGCGAGCAGTACTTC. Its translation: CASSTLGDCEQYF.